The 11 T cell receptor beta chains below come from one sample, sequenced in a study of shared clonotypes between healthy human individuals. Measured with immunoSEQ multiplex PCR; TCRdb has only the in-frame clones, and not every one. The sample has roughly 2.4 million clones, approximately 94% seen once. Material: naive CD4+ T cells sorted from blood. Described subset: CD45RA+ positively selected. The receptors derive from a man between 18 and 35 years old in good health.

The genes are TRBV7-2 and TRBJ2-1; 8 bases map to TRBD2. With 2 bases clipped from V and 0 bases from J, the junction kept 12 bases outside the gene matches. This CDR3 has 19 residues. Germline V gene data show CDR1 as SGHTA and CDR2 as FQGNSA. The CDR3 is CASSLQGSGTGSSYNEQFF. DNA of the CDR3: TGTGCCAGCAGCTTACAGGGTAGCGGGACCGGGAGCTCCTACAATGAGCAGTTCTTC.

This chain joins TRBV9 and TRBJ2-5; TRBD2 matches at 8 bases. The V segment lost 0 bases and the J segment 5 bases; nucleotides outside the gene matches: 6. Per the germline V gene, CDR1 is SGDLS and CDR2 is YYNGEE. The CDR3 is made up of 15 amino acids. The CDR3 is CASSVESRLAETQYF. The CDR3, as DNA: TGTGCCAGCAGCGTAGAATCGAGACTAGCGGAGACCCAGTACTTC.

This chain uses TRBV29-1 with TRBJ2-5, with a tentative D call TRBD1 (6 bases). V gave up 2 bases and J gave up 4 bases, with 11 bases separating them. The CDR3 length is 13 residues. The germline V gene has CDR1 SQVTM and CDR2 ANQGSEA. Here the CDR3 reads CSVETGLGETQYF. The CDR3 coding sequence is TGCAGCGTTGAAACAGGGCTGGGAGAGACCCAGTACTTC.

This sequence joins TRBV7-9 and TRBJ2-5; D may be TRBD2 (6 bases). Looked up from germline, CDR1 is SEHNR and CDR2 is FQNEAQ (reference sequence). This CDR3 is built from 13 residues. Trimming stripped 3 bases from V and 4 bases from J, with 9 bases between. CDR3 residues: CASSFGGRETQYF. The CDR3 DNA is TGTGCCAGCAGCTTTGGGGGGAGAGAGACCCAGTACTTC.

This rearrangement joins TRBV10-1 to TRBJ2-1; 8 bases align to TRBD1. With 3 bases clipped from V and 8 bases from J, the junction kept 6 bases outside the gene matches. The CDR3 is made up of 14 amino acids. CDR1 and CDR2 (germline): WNHNN, SYGVQD (reference sequence). CDR3 amino acids: CASSEGAGGYEQFF. Here the CDR3 DNA reads TGCGCCAGCAGTGAAGGGGCAGGGGGCTATGAGCAGTTCTTC.

The chain employs TRBV7-3 and TRBJ2-3; weak D call: TRBD2 (6 bases). CDR1 and CDR2 (germline): SGHTA, FQGTGA. Trimming removed 5 bases from V and 2 bases from J, with 11 bases in between. This CDR3 has 14 residues. The CDR3 spells CASSPTSNTDTQYF. Written as DNA, the CDR3 is TGTGCCAGCAGCCCCACTAGCAACACAGATACGCAGTATTTT.

The V gene is TRBV10-3, the J gene TRBJ2-7, with D hard to call. Trimming cost V 2 bases and J 6 bases, with 11 bases left between them. The CDR3 extends over 13 amino acids. Germline values: CDR1 ENHRY, CDR2 SYGVKD. The CDR3 nucleotides are TGTGCCATCAGTGAGATTGAAGGTCGCGAGCAGTACTTC. Protein product: CAISEIEGREQYF.

This chain connects TRBV6-1 to TRBJ2-2; perhaps TRBD1 as D (6 bases). The germline V gene encodes CDR1 MNHNS and CDR2 SASEGT. V lost 6 bases and J 6 bases, leaving 14 bases between the germline ends. The CDR3 extends over 14 amino acids. CDR3 nucleotides: TGTGCCAGCAGGACCAGGACAGTTGCCGGGGAGCTGTTTTTT. Amino acids: CASRTRTVAGELFF.

V usage is TRBV6-1 and J usage is TRBJ1-1; D not certain. Germline V gives CDR1 MNHNS, CDR2 SASEGT. The CDR3 has 12 amino acids. Trimming took 1 base from V and 8 from J, leaving 8 bases between them. The CDR3 DNA reads TGTGCCAGCAGTGAAGAGACATTCGAAGCTTTCTTT. It specifies CASSEETFEAFF.

V usage is TRBV6-5 and J usage is TRBJ2-7; D is unresolved. The ends were cut back, 0 bases at V and 2 bases at J, with 14 bases in the middle. The CDR3 totals 16 residues. Germline V lookup: CDR1 MNHEY, CDR2 SVGAGI. The CDR3 region has the DNA TGTGCCAGCAGTTACTCGGTCTCCCCCCTCCCCTACGAGCAGTACTTC. Translating gives CASSYSVSPLPYEQYF.

The count of this clone is one. The rearrangement uses TRBV7-2 and TRBJ2-7, with 14 nucleotides matching TRBD2. V dropped 8 bases and J dropped 7; count of bases not matched to a gene: 1. This CDR3 is 12 amino acids long. Germline-derived CDR1 and CDR2 are SGHTA and FQGNSA. The CDR3 DNA sequence: TGTGCCAGCGGACTAGCGGGGGGTGAGCAGTACTTC. Translation gives CASGLAGGEQYF.